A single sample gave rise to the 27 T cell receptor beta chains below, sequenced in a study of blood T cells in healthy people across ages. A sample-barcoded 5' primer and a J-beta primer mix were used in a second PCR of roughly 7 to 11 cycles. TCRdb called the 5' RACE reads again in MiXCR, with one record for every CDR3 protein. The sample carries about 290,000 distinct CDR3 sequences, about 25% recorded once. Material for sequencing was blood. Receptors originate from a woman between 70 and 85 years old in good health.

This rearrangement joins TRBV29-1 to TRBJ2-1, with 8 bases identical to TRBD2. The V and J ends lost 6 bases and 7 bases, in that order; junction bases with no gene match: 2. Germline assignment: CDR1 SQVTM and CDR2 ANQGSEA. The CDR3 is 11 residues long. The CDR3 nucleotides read TGCAGCGTGGGGACTAGAAATGAGCAGTTCTTC. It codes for CSVGTRNEQFF.

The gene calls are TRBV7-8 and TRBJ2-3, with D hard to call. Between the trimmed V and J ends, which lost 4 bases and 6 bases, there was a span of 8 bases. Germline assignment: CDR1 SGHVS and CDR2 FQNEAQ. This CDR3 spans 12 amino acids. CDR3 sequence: CASSSVSDTQYF. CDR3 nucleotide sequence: TGTGCCAGCAGCTCCGTATCGGATACGCAGTATTTT.

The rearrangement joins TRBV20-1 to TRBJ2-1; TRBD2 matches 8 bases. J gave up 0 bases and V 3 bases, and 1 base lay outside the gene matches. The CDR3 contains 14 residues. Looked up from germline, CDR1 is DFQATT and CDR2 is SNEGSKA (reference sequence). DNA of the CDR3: TGCAGTGCTAGTGGACTAGCCTCCTACAATGAGCAGTTCTTC. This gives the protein CSASGLASYNEQFF.

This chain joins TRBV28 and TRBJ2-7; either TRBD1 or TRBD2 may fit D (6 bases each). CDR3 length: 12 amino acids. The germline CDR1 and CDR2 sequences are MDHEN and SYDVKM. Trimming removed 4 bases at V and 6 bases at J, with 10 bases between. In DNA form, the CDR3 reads TGTGCCAGCAGTTCGTCGGGGGCCGAGCAGTACTTC. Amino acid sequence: CASSSSGAEQYF.

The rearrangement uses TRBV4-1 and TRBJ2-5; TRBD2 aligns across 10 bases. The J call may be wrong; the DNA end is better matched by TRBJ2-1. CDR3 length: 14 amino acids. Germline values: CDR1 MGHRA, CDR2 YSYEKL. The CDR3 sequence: CASSPRTSGNEQFF. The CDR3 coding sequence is TGCGCCAGCAGCCCCCGGACTAGCGGCAATGAGCAGTTCTTC.

In DNA, the CDR3 is TGTGCCAGCAGTTTATCGCGGGGAAGGAGTGGCTACACCTTC. It encodes CASSLSRGRSGYTF. The chain recombines TRBV27 with TRBJ1-2; D gene uncertain. The CDR3 runs to 14 residues. Trimming removed 0 bases from V and 7 bases from J, with 12 bases in between. Looked up from germline, CDR1 is MNHEY and CDR2 is SMNVEV (reference sequence).

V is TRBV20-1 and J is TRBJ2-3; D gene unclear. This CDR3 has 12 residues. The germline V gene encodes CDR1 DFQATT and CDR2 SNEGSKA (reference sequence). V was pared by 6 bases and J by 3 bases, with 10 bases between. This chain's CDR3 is CSASSPTDTQYF. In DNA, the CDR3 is TGCAGTGCGAGTAGCCCAACAGATACGCAGTATTTT.

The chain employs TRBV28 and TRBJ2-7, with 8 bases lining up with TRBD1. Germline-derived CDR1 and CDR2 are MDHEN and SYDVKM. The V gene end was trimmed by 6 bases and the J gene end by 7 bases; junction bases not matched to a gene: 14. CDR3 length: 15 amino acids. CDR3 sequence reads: CASRGRDRFLGEQYF. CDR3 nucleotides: TGTGCCAGCAGGGGACGGGACAGGTTCTTAGGGGAGCAGTACTTC.

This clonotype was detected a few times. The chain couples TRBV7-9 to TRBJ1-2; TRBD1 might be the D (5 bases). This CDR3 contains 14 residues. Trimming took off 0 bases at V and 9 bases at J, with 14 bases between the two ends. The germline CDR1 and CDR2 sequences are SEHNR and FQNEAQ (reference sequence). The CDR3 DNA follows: TGTGCCAGCAGCTTAGCAGGCAGGGAAGCTCGCTACACCTTC. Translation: CASSLAGREARYTF.

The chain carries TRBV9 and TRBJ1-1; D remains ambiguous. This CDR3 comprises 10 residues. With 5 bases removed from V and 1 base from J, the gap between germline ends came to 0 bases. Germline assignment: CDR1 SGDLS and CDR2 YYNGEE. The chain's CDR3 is CASRNTEAFF. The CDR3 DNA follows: TGTGCCAGCAGGAACACTGAAGCTTTCTTT.

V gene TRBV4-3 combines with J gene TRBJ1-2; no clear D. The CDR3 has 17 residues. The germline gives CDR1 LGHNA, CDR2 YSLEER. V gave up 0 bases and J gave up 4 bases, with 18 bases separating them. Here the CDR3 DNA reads TGCGCCAGCAGCCAAGATCGGGCTCTCCGGACTCCCTATGGCTACACCTTC. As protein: CASSQDRALRTPYGYTF.

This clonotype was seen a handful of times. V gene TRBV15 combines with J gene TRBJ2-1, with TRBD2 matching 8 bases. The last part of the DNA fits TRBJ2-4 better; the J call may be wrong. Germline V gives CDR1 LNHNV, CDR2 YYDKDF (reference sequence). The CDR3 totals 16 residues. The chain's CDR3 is CATSRDFGRGKETQYF. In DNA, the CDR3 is TGTGCCACCAGCAGAGATTTCGGGAGGGGAAAGGAGACTCAGTACTTC.

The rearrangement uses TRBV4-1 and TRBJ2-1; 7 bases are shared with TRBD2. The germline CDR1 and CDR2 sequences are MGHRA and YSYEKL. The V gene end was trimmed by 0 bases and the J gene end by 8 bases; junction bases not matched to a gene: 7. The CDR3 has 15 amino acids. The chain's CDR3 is CASSQEGRDSDEQFF. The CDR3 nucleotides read TGCGCCAGCAGCCAAGAGGGGAGGGACTCCGATGAGCAGTTCTTC.

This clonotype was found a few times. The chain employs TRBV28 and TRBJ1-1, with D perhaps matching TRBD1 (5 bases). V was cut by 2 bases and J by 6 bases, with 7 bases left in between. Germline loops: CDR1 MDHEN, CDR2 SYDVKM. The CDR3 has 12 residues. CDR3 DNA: TGTGCCAGCAGTTTACTGGGACCTGAAGCTTTCTTT. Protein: CASSLLGPEAFF.

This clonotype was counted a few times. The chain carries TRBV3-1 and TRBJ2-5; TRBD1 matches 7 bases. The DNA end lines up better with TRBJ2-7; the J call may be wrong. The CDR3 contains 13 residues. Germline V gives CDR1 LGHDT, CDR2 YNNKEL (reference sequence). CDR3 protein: CASSQVDRDEQYF. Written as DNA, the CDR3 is TGTGCCAGCAGCCAAGTTGACAGGGACGAGCAGTACTTC.

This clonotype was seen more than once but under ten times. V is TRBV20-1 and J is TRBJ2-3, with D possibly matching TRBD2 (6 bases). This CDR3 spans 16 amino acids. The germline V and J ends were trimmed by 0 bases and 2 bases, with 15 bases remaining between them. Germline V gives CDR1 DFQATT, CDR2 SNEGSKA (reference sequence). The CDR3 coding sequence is TGCAGTGCTAGAGATCGGGAAAGGGGACTCACAGATACGCAGTATTTT. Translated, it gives CSARDRERGLTDTQYF.

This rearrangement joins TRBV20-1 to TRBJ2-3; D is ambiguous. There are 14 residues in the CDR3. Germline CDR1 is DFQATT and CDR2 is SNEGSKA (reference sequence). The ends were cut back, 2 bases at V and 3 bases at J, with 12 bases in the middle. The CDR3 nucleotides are TGCAGTGCTAGACTGTGGACCACGACAGATACGCAGTATTTT. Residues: CSARLWTTTDTQYF.

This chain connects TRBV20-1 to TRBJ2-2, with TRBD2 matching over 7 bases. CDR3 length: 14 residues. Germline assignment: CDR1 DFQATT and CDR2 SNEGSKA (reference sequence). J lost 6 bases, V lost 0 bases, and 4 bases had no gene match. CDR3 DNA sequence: TGCAGTGCTAGAGAACATGGGGGGGCCGGGGAGCTGTTTTTT. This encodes CSAREHGGAGELFF.

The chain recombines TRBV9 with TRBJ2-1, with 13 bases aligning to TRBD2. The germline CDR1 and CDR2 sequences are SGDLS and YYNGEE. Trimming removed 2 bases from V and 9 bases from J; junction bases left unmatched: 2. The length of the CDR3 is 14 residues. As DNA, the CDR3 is TGTGCCAGCAGCGTCGGACTAGCGGGAGTTGAGCAGTTCTTC. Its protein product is CASSVGLAGVEQFF. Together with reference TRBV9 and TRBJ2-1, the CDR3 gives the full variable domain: DSGVTQTPKHLITATGQRVTLRCSPRSGDLSVYWYQQSLDQGLQFLIQYYNGEERAKGNILERFSAQQFPDLHSELNLSSLELGDSALYFCASSVGLAGVEQFFGPGTRLTVL.

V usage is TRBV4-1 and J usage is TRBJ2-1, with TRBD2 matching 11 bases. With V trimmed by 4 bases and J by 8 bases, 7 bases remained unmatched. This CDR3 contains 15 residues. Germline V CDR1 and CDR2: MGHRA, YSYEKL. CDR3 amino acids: CASSRLPGLADEQFF. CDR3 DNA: TGCGCCAGCAGCCGCCTGCCGGGACTAGCGGATGAGCAGTTCTTC.

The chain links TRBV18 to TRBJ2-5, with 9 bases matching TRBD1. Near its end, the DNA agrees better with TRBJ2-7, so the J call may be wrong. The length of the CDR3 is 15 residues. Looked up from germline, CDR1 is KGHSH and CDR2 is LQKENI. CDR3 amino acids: CASSPPGTGRYEQYF. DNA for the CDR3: TGTGCCAGCTCACCACCCGGGACAGGGAGATACGAGCAGTACTTC.

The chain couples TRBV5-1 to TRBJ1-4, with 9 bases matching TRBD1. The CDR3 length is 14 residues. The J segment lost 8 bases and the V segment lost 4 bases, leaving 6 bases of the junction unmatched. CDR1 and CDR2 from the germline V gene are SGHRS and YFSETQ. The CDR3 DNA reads TGCGCCAGCAGCGCCGGACAGGGGCAGGAAAAACTGTTTTTT. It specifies CASSAGQGQEKLFF.

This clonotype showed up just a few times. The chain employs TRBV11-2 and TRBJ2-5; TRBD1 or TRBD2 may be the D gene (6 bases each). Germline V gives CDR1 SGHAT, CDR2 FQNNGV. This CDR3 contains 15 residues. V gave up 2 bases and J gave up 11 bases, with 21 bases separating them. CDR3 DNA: TGTGCCAGCAGCTTAAGTAAGCCGAACCAAGGGGGGCAGTACTTC. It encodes CASSLSKPNQGGQYF.

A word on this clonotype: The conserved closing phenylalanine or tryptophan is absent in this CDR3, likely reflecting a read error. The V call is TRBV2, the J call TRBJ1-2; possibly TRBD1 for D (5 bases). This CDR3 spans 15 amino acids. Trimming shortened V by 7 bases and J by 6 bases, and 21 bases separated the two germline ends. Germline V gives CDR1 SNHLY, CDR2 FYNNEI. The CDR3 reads CASNSKGTGGDGYTL. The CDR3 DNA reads TGTGCCAGCAACTCCAAAGGGACGGGAGGGGATGGCTACACCCTC.

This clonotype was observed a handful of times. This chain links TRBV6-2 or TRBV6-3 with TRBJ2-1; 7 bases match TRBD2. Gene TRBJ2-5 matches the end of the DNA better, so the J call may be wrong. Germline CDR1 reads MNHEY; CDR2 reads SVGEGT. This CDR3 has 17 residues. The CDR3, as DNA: TGTGCCAGCAGTTACTCACATTCGGGGGGATTTCTAGAGACCCAGTACTTC. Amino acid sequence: CASSYSHSGGFLETQYF.

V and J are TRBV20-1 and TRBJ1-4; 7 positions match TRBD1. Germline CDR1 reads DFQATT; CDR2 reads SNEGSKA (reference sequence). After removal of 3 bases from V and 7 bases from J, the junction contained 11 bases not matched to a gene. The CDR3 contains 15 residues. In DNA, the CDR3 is TGCAGTGCTAGTATGAGGGGGGGGACAGCTGAAAAACTGTTTTTT. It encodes CSASMRGGTAEKLFF.

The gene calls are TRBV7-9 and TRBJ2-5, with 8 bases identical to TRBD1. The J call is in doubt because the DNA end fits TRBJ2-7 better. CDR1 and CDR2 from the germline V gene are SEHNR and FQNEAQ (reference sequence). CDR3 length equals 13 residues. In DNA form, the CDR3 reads TGTGCCAGCAGCCAGGGGGCGGTAGACGAGCAGTACTTC. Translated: CASSQGAVDEQYF.